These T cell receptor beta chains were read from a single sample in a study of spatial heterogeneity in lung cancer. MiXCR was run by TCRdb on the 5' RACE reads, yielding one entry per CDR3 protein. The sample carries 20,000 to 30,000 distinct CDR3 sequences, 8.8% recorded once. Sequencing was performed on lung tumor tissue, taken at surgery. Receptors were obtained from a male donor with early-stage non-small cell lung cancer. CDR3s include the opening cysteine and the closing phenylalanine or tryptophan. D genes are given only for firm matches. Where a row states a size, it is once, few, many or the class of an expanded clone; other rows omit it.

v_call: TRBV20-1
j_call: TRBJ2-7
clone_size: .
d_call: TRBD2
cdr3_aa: CSAGTSGRYEQYF
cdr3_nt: TGCAGTGCTGGGACTAGCGGGAGGTACGAGCAGTACTTC

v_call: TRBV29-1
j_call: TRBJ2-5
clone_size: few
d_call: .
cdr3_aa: CSVGVGQETQYF
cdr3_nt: TGCAGCGTCGGGGTGGGCCAAGAGACCCAGTACTTC

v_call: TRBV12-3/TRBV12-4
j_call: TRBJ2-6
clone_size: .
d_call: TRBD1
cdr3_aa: CASSLQGDYSGANVLTF
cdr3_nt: TGTGCCAGCAGTCTACAGGGGGATTACTCTGGGGCCAACGTCCTGACTTTC

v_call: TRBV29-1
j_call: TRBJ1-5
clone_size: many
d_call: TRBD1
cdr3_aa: CSAPGQGAQPQHF
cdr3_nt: TGCAGCGCCCCGGGACAGGGGGCGCAGCCCCAGCATTTT

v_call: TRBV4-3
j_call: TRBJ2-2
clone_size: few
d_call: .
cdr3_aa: CASSSRWGRDTGELFF
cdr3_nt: TGCGCCAGCAGCTCCAGATGGGGCAGAGACACCGGGGAGCTGTTTTTT

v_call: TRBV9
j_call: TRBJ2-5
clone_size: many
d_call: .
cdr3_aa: CASSVAWEETQYF
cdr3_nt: TGTGCCAGCAGCGTAGCGTGGGAAGAGACCCAGTACTTC

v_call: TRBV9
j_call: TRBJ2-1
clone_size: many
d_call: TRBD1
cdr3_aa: CASSSPGLSHRGQFF
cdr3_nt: TGTGCCAGCAGCTCGCCGGGCTTATCCCACAGGGGGCAGTTCTTC

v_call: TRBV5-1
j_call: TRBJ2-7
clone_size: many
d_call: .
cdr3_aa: CASSLGGTREQYF
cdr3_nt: TGCGCCAGCAGCTTGGGTGGGACGAGGGAGCAGTACTTC

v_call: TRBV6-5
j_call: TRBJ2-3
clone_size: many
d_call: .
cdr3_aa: CASSYNGDTQYF
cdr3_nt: TGTGCCAGCAGTTACAACGGAGATACGCAGTATTTT

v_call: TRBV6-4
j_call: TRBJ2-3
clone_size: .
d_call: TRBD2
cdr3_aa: CASSRIAGENTQYF
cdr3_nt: TGTGCCAGCAGTCGGATAGCGGGGGAGAATACGCAGTATTTT

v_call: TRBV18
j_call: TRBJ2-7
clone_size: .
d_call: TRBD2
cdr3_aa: CASSPYASGAREQYF
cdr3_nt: TGTGCCAGCTCCCCCTACGCTAGCGGGGCAAGGGAGCAGTACTTC

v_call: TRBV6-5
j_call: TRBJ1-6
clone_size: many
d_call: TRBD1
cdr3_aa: CASSRYVGQGTNSPLHF
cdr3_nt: TGTGCCAGCAGTCGTTACGTAGGACAGGGAACGAATTCACCCCTCCACTTT

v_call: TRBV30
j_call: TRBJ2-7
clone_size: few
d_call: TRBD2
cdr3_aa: CARSVGSGKQYF
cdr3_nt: TGTGCCCGGAGTGTTGGTAGCGGGAAGCAGTACTTC

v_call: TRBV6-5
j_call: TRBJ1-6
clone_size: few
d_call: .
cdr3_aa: CASSPRVYYNSPLHF
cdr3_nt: TGTGCCAGCAGTCCCCGGGTCTACTATAATTCACCCCTCCACTTT

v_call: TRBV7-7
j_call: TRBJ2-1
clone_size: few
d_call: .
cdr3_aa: CASSLGGGNEQFF
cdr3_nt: TGTGCTAGCAGCTTAGGGGGAGGCAATGAGCAGTTCTTC

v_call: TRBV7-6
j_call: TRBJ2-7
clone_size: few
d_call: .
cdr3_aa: CASSLTGTSRFYEQYF
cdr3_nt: TGTGCCAGCAGCTTAACCGGGACAAGCAGATTTTACGAGCAGTACTTC

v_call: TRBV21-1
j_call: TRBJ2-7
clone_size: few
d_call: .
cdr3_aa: CASSTFRDRVREQYF
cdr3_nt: TGTGCCAGCAGCACTTTCCGGGACAGGGTTAGGGAGCAGTACTTC

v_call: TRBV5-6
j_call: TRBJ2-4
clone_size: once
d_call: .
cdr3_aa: CASSSQTGWGPIQYF
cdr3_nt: TGTGCCAGCAGCTCCCAGACAGGCTGGGGGCCCATTCAGTACTTC

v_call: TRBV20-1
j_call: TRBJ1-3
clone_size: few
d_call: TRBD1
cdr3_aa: CSANDRASGNTIYF
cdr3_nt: TGCAGTGCAAACGACAGGGCCTCTGGAAACACCATATATTTT

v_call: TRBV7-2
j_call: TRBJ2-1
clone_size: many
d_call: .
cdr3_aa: CASSLYGEQFF
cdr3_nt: TGTGCCAGCAGCTTATATGGTGAGCAGTTCTTC

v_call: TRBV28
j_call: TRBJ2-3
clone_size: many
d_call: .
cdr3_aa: CASSSQREFTDTQYF
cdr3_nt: TGTGCCAGCAGTTCTCAGAGGGAGTTCACAGATACGCAGTATTTT

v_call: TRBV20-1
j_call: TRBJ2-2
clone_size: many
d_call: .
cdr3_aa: CSARDSTLGELFF
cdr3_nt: TGCAGTGCTAGAGACTCGACCCTCGGGGAGCTGTTTTTT

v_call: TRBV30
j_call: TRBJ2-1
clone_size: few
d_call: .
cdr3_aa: CAWSTNGGQGEQFF
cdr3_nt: TGTGCCTGGAGTACAAACGGGGGGCAGGGTGAGCAGTTCTTC

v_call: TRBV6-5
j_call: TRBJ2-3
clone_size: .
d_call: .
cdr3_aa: CASSRDGPSTDTQYF
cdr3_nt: TGTGCCAGCAGTCGGGACGGCCCTAGCACAGATACGCAGTATTTT

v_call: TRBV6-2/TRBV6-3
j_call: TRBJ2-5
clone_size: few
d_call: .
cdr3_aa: CASSYAGNKETQYF
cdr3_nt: TGTGCCAGCAGTTACGCGGGAAATAAAGAGACCCAGTACTTC

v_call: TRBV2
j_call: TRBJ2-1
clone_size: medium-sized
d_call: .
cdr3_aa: CASRWAGNEQFF
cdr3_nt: TGTGCCAGCCGCTGGGCAGGGAATGAGCAGTTCTTC